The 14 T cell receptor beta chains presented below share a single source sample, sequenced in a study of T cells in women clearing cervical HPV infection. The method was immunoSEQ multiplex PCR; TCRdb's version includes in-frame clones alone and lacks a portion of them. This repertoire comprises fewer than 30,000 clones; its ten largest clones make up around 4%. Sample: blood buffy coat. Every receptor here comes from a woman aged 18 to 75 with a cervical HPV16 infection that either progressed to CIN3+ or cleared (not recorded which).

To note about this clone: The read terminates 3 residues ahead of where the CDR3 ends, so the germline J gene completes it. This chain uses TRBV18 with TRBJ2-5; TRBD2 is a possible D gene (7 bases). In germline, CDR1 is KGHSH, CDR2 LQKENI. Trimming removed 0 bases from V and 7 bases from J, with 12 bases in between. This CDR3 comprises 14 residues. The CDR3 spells CASSPPPRGGTQYF. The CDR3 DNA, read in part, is TGTGCCAGCTCACCACCGCCGAGGGGGGGGACC. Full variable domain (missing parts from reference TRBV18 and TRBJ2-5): NAGVMQNPRHLVRRRGQEARLRCSPMKGHSHVYWYRQLPEEGLKFMVYLQKENIIDESGMPKERFSAEFPKEGPSILRIQQVVRGDSAAYFCASSPPPRGGTQYFGPGTRLLVL.

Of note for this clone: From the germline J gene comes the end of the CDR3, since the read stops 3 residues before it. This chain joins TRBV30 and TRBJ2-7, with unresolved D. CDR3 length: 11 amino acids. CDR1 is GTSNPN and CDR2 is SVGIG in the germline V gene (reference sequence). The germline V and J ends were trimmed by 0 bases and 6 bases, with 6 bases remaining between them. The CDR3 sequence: CAWSVTGEQYF. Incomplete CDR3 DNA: TGTGCCTGGAGTGTAACCGGCGAG.

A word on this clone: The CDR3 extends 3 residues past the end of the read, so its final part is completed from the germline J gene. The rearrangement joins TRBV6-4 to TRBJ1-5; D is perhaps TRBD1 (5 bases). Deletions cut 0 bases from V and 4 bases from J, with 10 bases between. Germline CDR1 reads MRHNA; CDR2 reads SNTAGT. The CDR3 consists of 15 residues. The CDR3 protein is CASSDSGGANQPQHF. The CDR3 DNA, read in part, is TGTGCCAGCAGTGACTCTGGAGGGGCGAATCAGCCC.

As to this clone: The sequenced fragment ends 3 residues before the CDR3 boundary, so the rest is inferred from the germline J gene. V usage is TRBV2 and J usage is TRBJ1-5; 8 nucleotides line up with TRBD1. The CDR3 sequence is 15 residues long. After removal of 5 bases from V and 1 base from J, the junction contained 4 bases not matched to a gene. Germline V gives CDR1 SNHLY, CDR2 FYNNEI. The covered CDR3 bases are TGTGCCAGCAGTCCCTCAGGGGGCAGCAATCAGCCC. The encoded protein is CASSPSGGSNQP. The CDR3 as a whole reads CASSPSGGSNQPQHF.

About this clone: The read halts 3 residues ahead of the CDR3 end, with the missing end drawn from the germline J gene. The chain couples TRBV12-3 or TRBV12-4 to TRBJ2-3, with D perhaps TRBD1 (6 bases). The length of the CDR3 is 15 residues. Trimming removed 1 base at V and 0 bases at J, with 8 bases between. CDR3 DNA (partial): TGTGCCAGCAGTTTAGGGGACAAGAGCACAGATACG. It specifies CASSLGDKSTDT. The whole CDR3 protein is CASSLGDKSTDTQYF.

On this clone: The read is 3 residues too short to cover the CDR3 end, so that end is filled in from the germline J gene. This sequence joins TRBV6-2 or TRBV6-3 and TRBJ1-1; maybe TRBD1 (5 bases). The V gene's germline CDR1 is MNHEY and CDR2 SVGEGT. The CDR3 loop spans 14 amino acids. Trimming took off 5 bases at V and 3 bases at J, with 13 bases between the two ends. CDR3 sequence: CASSTSRAHTEAFF. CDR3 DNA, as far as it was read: TGTGCCAGCAGTACCTCCAGGGCCCACACTGAA.

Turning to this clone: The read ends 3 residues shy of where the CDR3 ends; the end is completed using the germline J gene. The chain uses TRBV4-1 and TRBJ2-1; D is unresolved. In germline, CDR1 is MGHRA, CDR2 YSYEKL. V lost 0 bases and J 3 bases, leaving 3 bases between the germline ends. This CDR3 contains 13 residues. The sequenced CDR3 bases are TGCGCCAGCAGCCAAGATATCTACAATGAG. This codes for CASSQDIYNE. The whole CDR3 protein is CASSQDIYNEQFF.

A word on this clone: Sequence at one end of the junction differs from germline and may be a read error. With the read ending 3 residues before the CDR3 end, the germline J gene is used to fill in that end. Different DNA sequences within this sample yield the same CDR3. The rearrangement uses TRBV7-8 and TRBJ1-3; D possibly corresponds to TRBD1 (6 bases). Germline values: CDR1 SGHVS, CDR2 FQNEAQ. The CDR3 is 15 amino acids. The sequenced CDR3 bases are TGTGCCAGCAGCCGGGGACACCTCTCTGGAAACACA. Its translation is CASSRGHLSGNT. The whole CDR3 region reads CASSRGHLSGNTIYF.

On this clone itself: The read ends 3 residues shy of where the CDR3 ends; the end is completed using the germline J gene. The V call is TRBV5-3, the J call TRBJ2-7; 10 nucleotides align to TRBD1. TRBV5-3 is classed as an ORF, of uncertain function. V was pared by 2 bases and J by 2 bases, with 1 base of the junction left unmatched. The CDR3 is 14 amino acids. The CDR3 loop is CARSLGQGAYEQYF. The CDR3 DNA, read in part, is TGTGCCAGAAGCTTAGGACAGGGGGCCTACGAG.

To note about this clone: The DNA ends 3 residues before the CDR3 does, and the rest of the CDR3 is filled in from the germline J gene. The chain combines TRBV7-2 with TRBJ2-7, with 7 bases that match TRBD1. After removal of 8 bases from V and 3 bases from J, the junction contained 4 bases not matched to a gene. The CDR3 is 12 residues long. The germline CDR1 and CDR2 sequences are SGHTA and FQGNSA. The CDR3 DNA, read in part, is TGTGCCAGCTGCCGGGACAGCTACGAG. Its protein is CASCRDSYE. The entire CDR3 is CASCRDSYEQYF.

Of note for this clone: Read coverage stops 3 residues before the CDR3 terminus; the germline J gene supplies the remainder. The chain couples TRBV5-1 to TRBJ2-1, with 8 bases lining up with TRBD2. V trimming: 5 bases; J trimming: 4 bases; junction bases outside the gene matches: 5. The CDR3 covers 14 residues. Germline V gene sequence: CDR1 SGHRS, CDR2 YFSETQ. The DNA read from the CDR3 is TGCGCCAGCAGAGTCAGCGGGGGATACAATGAG. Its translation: CASRVSGGYNE. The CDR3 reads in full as CASRVSGGYNEQFF.

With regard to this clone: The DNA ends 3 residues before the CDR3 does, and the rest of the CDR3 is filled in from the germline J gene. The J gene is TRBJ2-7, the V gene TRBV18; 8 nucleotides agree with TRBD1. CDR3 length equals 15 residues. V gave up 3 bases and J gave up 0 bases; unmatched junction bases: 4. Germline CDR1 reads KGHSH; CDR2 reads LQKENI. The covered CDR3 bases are TGTGCCAGCTCACCCGGGACAGGAAGCTCCTACGAG. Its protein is CASSPGTGSSYE. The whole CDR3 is CASSPGTGSSYEQYF.

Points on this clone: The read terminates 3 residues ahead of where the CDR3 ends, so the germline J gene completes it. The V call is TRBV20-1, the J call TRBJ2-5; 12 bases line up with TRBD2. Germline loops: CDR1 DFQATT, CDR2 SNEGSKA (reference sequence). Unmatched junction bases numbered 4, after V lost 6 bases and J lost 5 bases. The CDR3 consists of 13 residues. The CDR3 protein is CSAASGGVETQYF. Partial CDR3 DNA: TGCAGTGCCGCTAGCGGGGGGGTGGAGACC.

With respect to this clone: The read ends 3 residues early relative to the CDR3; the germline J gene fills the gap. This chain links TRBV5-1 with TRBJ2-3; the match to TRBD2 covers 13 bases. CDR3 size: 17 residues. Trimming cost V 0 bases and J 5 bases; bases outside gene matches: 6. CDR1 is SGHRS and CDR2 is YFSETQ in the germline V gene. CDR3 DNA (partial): TGCGCCAGCAGCTTGGCACTAGCGGGGGGGCCTGAAGATACG. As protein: CASSLALAGGPEDT. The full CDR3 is CASSLALAGGPEDTQYF.